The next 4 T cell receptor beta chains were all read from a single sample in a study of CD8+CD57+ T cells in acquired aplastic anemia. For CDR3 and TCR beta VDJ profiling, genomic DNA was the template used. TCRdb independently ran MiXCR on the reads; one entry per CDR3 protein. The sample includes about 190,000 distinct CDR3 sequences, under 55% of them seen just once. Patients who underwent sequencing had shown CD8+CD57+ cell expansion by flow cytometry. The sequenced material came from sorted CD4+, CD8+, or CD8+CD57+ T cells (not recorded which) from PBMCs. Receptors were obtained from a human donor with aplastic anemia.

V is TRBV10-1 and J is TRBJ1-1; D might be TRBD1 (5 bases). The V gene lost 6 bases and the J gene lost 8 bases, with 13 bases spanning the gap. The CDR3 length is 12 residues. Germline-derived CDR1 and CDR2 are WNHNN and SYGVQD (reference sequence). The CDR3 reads CASRHDSGEAFF. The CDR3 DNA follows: TGCGCCAGCAGACACGACAGCGGAGAAGCTTTCTTT.

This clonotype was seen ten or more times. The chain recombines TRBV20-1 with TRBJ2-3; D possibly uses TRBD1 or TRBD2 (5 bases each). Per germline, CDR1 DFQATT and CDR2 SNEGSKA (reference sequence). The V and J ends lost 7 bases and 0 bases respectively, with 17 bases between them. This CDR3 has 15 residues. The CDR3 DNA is TGCAGTGTGGGCAGGGCAGGACTCAGCACAGATACGCAGTATTTT. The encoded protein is CSVGRAGLSTDTQYF.

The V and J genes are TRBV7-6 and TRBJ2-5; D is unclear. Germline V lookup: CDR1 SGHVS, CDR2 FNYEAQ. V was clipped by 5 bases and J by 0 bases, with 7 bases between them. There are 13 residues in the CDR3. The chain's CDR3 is CASSLRDQETQYF. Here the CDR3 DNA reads TGTGCCAGCAGCCTTCGGGACCAAGAGACCCAGTACTTC.

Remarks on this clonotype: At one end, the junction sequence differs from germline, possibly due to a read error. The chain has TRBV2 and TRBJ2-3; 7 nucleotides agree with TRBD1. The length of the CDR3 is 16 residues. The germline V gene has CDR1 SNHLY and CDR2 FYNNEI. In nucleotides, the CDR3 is TGTGCCAGCAGTGTACAAGGGGGCTACGGCACAGATGCGCAGTATTTT. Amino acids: CASSVQGGYGTDAQYF. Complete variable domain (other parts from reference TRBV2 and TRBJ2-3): EPEVTQTPSHQVTQMGQEVILRCVPISNHLYFYWYRQILGQKVEFLVSFYNNEISEKSEIFDDQFSVERPDGSNFTLKIRSTKLEDSAMYFCASSVQGGYGTDAQYFGPGTRLTVL.